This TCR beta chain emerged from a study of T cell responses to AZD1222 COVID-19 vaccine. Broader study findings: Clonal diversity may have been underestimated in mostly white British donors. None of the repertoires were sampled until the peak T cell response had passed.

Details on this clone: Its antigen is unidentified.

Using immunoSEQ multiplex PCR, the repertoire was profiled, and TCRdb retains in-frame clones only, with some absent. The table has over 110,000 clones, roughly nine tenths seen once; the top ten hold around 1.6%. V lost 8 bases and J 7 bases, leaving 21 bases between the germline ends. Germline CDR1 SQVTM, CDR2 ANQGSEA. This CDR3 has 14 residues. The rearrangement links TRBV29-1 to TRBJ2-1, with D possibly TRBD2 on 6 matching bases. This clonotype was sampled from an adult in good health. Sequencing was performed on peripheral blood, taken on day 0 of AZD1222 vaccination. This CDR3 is CSLVGWEAGNEQFF. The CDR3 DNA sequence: TGCAGCCTGGTGGGGTGGGAGGCAGGGAATGAGCAGTTCTTC.